There are a few counts of the clone carrying this T cell receptor beta chain. Its antigen is not known. What was amplified from RNA transcripts were TCR beta CDR3 regions. The primer set for the first-round RT-PCR of the TCR CDR3 was HTBI. From the multiplex PCR reads, TCRdb called clonotypes with MiXCR, one entry per CDR3 protein. The table lists under 650,000 distinct CDR3 sequences, 15% to 20% of them singletons. The data were taken from a study of T cells in Graves' hyperthyroidism and ophthalmopathy. This CDR3 contains 14 residues. CDR1 and CDR2 (germline): SGHRS, YFSETQ. V lost 0 bases, J lost 5 bases, and 10 bases lay in between. Findings of the study overall: Ophthalmopathy, as predicted by the model, came a median 6.5 months after the prediction. The majority of expanded thyroid clonotypes above 0.001 also appeared in blood.

Patients with uncontrolled infections, other autoimmune diseases, pregnancy or lactation were excluded. The diagnoses drew upon clinical symptoms, serum thyroxine and TRAb, thyroid ultrasound and orbital computed tomography. The gene calls are TRBV5-1 and TRBJ2-3, with D perhaps TRBD1 (5 bases). This receptor was identified in a woman aged 30 to 39 with Graves' hyperthyroidism. The sample taken for sequencing was blood. CDR3 coding DNA: TGCGCCAGCAGCTTGGTAGCAGGGCAAGATACGCAGTATTTT. This sequence encodes CASSLVAGQDTQYF.